A single sample gave rise to the 18 T cell receptor beta chains below, sequenced in a study of siplizumab effects on memory and regulatory T cells. Assay used: immunoSEQ multiplex PCR; TCRdb lists only in-frame clones, some missing. The profile shows approximately 98,000 clones, roughly 94% of them singletons. Specimen: non-Treg CD4+ T cells sorted from blood. These receptors were collected from a human donor in good health.

The CDR3 DNA reads as TGTGCCAGCTGCATAACAGGGAGCTTTGGGGAGCTGTTTTTT. Protein sequence: CASCITGSFGELFF. The chain joins TRBV11-2 to TRBJ2-2, with D possibly TRBD1 on 6 matching bases. The CDR3 extends over 14 amino acids. Trimming pared 8 bases from V and 8 bases from J, leaving 18 bases between. Looked up from germline, CDR1 is SGHAT and CDR2 is FQNNGV.

The count of this clone is one. The chain recombines TRBV7-2 with TRBJ2-3, with D perhaps matching TRBD1 or TRBD2 (6 bases each). Germline CDR1 is SGHTA and CDR2 is FQGNSA. The CDR3 spans 17 residues. The V end was cut by 6 bases, the J end by 7 bases, with 26 bases between. CDR3 DNA: TGTGCCAGCAGTCCAATCGCGGGACATTCCTCGGCATATACGCAGTATTTT. This gives the protein CASSPIAGHSSAYTQYF. Full variable domain (rest looked up from reference TRBV7-2 and TRBJ2-3): GAGVSQSPSNKVTEKGKDVELRCDPISGHTALYWYRQSLGQGLEFLIYFQGNSAPDKSGLPSDRFSAERTGGSVSTLTIQRTQQEDSAVYLCASSPIAGHSSAYTQYFGPGTRLTVL.

In nucleotides, the CDR3 is TGCGCCAGCAGAAAGGGACTAGCGGGAGGGCAAACCTACGAGCAGTACTTC. Encoded protein: CASRKGLAGGQTYEQYF. The V call is TRBV5-1, the J call TRBJ2-7; TRBD2 matches at 16 bases. The CDR3 consists of 17 residues. The junction had 7 bases not matched to a gene; V was cut back by 5 bases and J by 2 bases. CDR1 is SGHRS, CDR2 YFSETQ, per germline.

The chain employs TRBV5-1 and TRBJ2-1; TRBD2 aligns across 9 bases. CDR1 is SGHRS, CDR2 YFSETQ, per germline. The CDR3 contains 16 residues. V trimming: 4 bases; J trimming: 5 bases; junction bases outside the gene matches: 10. This CDR3 reads CASSTRSGGSNNEQFF. CDR3 sequence (DNA): TGCGCCAGCAGCACACGTAGCGGGGGCTCGAACAATGAGCAGTTCTTC.

The chain carries TRBV5-1 and TRBJ1-4, with 9 bases aligning to TRBD1. The CDR3 extends over 15 amino acids. V lost 4 bases to trimming and J lost 7 bases; unmatched junction nucleotides: 8. Germline values: CDR1 SGHRS, CDR2 YFSETQ. This CDR3 reads CASSPKTGQGEKLFF. In nucleotides, the CDR3 is TGCGCCAGCAGCCCCAAGACGGGACAGGGTGAAAAACTGTTTTTT. The entire variable domain, with the rest obtained from reference TRBV5-1 and TRBJ1-4, is as follows: KAGVTQTPRYLIKTRGQQVTLSCSPISGHRSVSWYQQTPGQGLQFLFEYFSETQRNKGNFPGRFSGRQFSNSRSEMNVSTLELGDSALYLCASSPKTGQGEKLFFGSGTQLSVL.

The gene calls are TRBV10-3 and TRBJ1-2; perhaps TRBD1 as D (6 bases). In germline, CDR1 is ENHRY, CDR2 SYGVKD. The V and J ends lost 10 bases and 8 bases respectively, with 23 bases between them. The CDR3 loop spans 14 amino acids. The CDR3 region is CATRSTGSSWGYTF. In DNA, the CDR3 is TGTGCCACTCGATCAACAGGGAGTTCCTGGGGCTACACCTTC.

The chain couples TRBV5-1 to TRBJ2-7, with 10 positions matching TRBD2. The CDR3 length is 12 residues. With V trimmed by 3 bases and J by 9 bases, 3 bases remained unmatched. CDR1 is SGHRS, CDR2 YFSETQ, per germline. The CDR3 DNA is TGCGCCAGCAGCTCGGGACTAGCGATGCAGTACTTC. Its translation: CASSSGLAMQYF.

J is TRBJ1-1 and V is TRBV5-1; D is ambiguous. Germline-derived CDR1 and CDR2 are SGHRS and YFSETQ. V lost 5 bases, J lost 11 bases, and 16 bases lay in between. This CDR3 contains 12 residues. The CDR3 sequence: CASSSTGSWAFF. In DNA, the CDR3 is TGCGCCAGCAGTTCTACGGGGAGTTGGGCTTTCTTT.

V is TRBV11-1 and J is TRBJ2-5, with D hard to call. Germline CDR1 reads SGHAT; CDR2 reads FQDESV (reference sequence). Trimming stripped 5 bases from V and 2 bases from J, with 15 bases between. This CDR3 comprises 15 residues. CDR3 residues: CASSAQRTRQETQYF. In DNA, the CDR3 is TGTGCCAGCAGCGCCCAACGGACGCGACAAGAGACCCAGTACTTC.

This chain uses TRBV9 with TRBJ1-5; D gene unclear. This CDR3 region has 13 residues. Trimming took 0 bases from V and 6 from J, leaving 7 bases between them. Per germline, CDR1 SGDLS and CDR2 YYNGEE. The CDR3 reads CASSVGKGQPQHF. CDR3 sequence (DNA): TGTGCCAGCAGCGTAGGGAAGGGTCAGCCCCAGCATTTT.

CDR3 protein: CASSPLGAGEITQQFF. CDR3 DNA: TGCGCCAGCAGCCCCCTTGGGGCGGGAGAGATCACTCAGCAGTTCTTC. The chain is built from TRBV10-1 and TRBJ2-1; TRBD2 agrees at 7 bases. Germline CDR1 WNHNN, CDR2 SYGVQD (reference sequence). With 6 bases clipped from V and 11 bases from J, the junction kept 19 bases outside the gene matches. The length of the CDR3 is 16 residues.

CDR3 sequence (DNA): TGTGCCAGTAGTATAGATCGGCGGAGTGAAGCTTTCTTT. It yields the protein CASSIDRRSEAFF. The chain carries TRBV19 and TRBJ1-1; D unclear. The length of the CDR3 is 13 residues. Per germline, CDR1 LNHDA and CDR2 SQIVND (reference sequence). The ends were cut back, 0 bases at V and 7 bases at J, with 9 bases in the middle. Using reference TRBV19 and TRBJ1-1 for the parts outside the CDR3, the full variable domain is DGGITQSPKYLFRKEGQNVTLSCEQNLNHDAMYWYRQDPGQGLRLIYYSQIVNDFQKGDIAEGYSVSREKKESFPLTVTSAQKNPTAFYLCASSIDRRSEAFFGQGTRLTVV.

The V gene is TRBV30, the J gene TRBJ1-4, with no clear D. Trimming shortened V by 0 bases and J by 7 bases, and 6 bases separated the two germline ends. The length of the CDR3 is 12 residues. Germline loops: CDR1 GTSNPN, CDR2 SVGIG (reference sequence). CDR3 nucleotides: TGTGCCTGGAGTGTACGGGGTGAAAAACTGTTTTTT. This sequence encodes CAWSVRGEKLFF.

This clone was seen only a few times. The genes are TRBV28 and TRBJ2-7; weak D call: TRBD1 (7 bases). V lost 4 bases, J lost 0 bases, and 13 bases lay in between. Germline V lookup: CDR1 MDHEN, CDR2 SYDVKM. This CDR3 spans 15 amino acids. Written as DNA, the CDR3 is TGTGCCAGCAGTTACTCAGGGGGGCGCTCCTACGAGCAGTACTTC. Translating gives CASSYSGGRSYEQYF.

V gene TRBV28 combines with J gene TRBJ1-2, with D possibly being TRBD1 (6 bases). V lost 1 base and J 7 bases, leaving 16 bases between the germline ends. The CDR3 consists of 15 residues. Germline V gene lookup returns CDR1 MDHEN and CDR2 SYDVKM. The CDR3 sequence is CASSLLSDSLTGYTF. CDR3 coding DNA: TGTGCCAGCAGTTTATTATCGGACAGTCTCACTGGCTACACCTTC.

The genes are TRBV2 and TRBJ1-6; D ambiguous. Germline CDR1 is SNHLY and CDR2 is FYNNEI. The CDR3 runs 11 residues. V was cut by 4 bases and J by 10 bases, with 5 bases left in between. The CDR3 loop is CASSGGSPLHF. Here the CDR3 DNA reads TGTGCCAGCAGTGGTGGGTCACCCCTCCACTTT.

The sample holds one count of this clone. The chain couples TRBV2 to TRBJ1-4; TRBD1 might be the D (5 bases). The CDR3 length is 16 residues. Germline V CDR1 and CDR2: SNHLY, FYNNEI. The V gene lost 2 bases and the J gene lost 7 bases, with 17 bases spanning the gap. DNA of the CDR3: TGTGCCAGCAGTGAACCCCGGGGGTCGGGGGGTGAAAAACTGTTTTTT. Amino acids: CASSEPRGSGGEKLFF.

The chain joins TRBV7-8 to TRBJ2-2; 7 nucleotides line up with TRBD1. The CDR3 has 15 residues. The germline V gene has CDR1 SGHVS and CDR2 FQNEAQ. With V trimmed by 5 bases and J by 6 bases, 9 bases remained unmatched. This chain's CDR3 is CASSLRRGRAGELFF. The CDR3 nucleotides read TGTGCCAGCAGCCTACGTAGGGGGCGCGCCGGGGAGCTGTTTTTT.